These 29 T cell receptor beta chains came from one sample sequenced in a study of metastatic and nonmetastatic thyroid tumors. TCRdb re-called the PCR reads with MiXCR. This table has approximately 65,000 clones, about 3.8% appearing once. Treatment of any kind had been given to no patient before thyroid surgery. Sequenced material: blood. All receptors come from a female donor with papillary thyroid cancer or a benign thyroid nodule (not recorded which). Some clones in this sample may be carry-over from other donors' samples.

This clone was counted at least ten times. CDR3 coding DNA: TGTGCCAGCAGCGTACTTGGGGGACTAGCGCCGGGGAATGAGCAGTTCTTC. Protein sequence: CASSVLGGLAPGNEQFF. The chain has TRBV5-6 and TRBJ2-1; 10 bases map to TRBD2. Germline V lookup: CDR1 SGHDT, CDR2 YYEEEE. Unmatched junction bases numbered 14, after V lost 4 bases and J lost 7 bases. The CDR3 loop spans 17 amino acids.

In this sample, this clone turned up many times. The chain joins TRBV28 to TRBJ2-3; TRBD2 aligns across 10 bases. J gave up 1 base and V 6 bases, and 7 bases lay outside the gene matches. Germline-derived CDR1 and CDR2 are MDHEN and SYDVKM. The CDR3 has 16 residues. The CDR3 DNA follows: TGTGCCAGCAGCCAAACTAGCGGGAAGGGCACAGATACGCAGTATTTT. It translates to CASSQTSGKGTDTQYF.

The sample holds many counts of this clone. In the same sample, other DNA sequences code for this CDR3. V is TRBV30 and J is TRBJ1-1; possibly TRBD1 for D (6 bases). The CDR3 has 13 residues. Germline CDR1 and CDR2: GTSNPN and SVGIG (reference sequence). With 3 bases removed from V and 1 base from J, the gap between germline ends came to 9 bases. DNA for the CDR3: TGTGCCTGGAGCGTACAGGGGAACACTGAAGCTTTCTTT. Translation gives CAWSVQGNTEAFF.

At least ten counts were recorded for this clone. The chain joins TRBV5-1 to TRBJ1-4, with D possibly matching TRBD1 (6 bases). Germline V gene sequence: CDR1 SGHRS, CDR2 YFSETQ. Trimming took off 5 bases at V and 7 bases at J, with 18 bases between the two ends. The CDR3 is made up of 15 amino acids. The CDR3 nucleotides are TGCGCCAGCAGTTCGCAGGGGTTTGGGCCTGAAAAACTGTTTTTT. Encoded protein: CASSSQGFGPEKLFF.

This clone was counted only a few times. It may be a read error: a sequence one base away is much more abundant. Other DNA sequences of this sample code for an identical CDR3. This chain uses TRBV24-1 with TRBJ2-7, with 7 bases fitting TRBD1. Germline V gene lookup returns CDR1 KGHDR and CDR2 SFDVKD. The CDR3 runs to 15 residues. The CDR3: CATSDWGRGGYEQYF. CDR3 nucleotides: TGTGCCACCAGTGATTGGGGACGAGGGGGCTACGAGCAATACTTC.

This clone was recorded at least ten times. The chain has TRBV20-1 and TRBJ1-6, with unresolved D. The V gene's germline CDR1 is DFQATT and CDR2 SNEGSKA (reference sequence). Trimming pared 1 base from V and 10 bases from J, leaving 20 bases between. CDR3 size: 16 residues. CDR3 DNA sequence: TGCAGTGCTAGAGTACGGGCGGGGAGTCCTGAGTCACCCCTCCACTTT. Protein product: CSARVRAGSPESPLHF.

This clone has just a few counts. One end of the junction varies from germline; a read error may be responsible. The chain couples TRBV5-8 to TRBJ2-2; D gene ambiguous. CDR1 SGHTS and CDR2 YDEGEE come from the germline V gene. This CDR3 comprises 14 residues. This CDR3 is CVSSLDAATWELFF. The CDR3 DNA reads as TGTGTCAGCAGCTTGGACGCAGCAACCTGGGAGCTGTTTTTT.

This clone was seen ten or more times. This chain links TRBV20-1 with TRBJ2-7; 10 bases line up with TRBD1. With V trimmed by 0 bases and J by 1 base, 3 bases remained unmatched. Germline loops: CDR1 DFQATT, CDR2 SNEGSKA (reference sequence). CDR3 length: 15 residues. CDR3 DNA sequence: TGCAGTGCTAGAGATACGGGACAGGGGTCCTACGAGCAGTACTTC. This translates into CSARDTGQGSYEQYF.

This clone was seen only a few times. V is TRBV7-8 and J is TRBJ2-7; 7 bases line up with TRBD1. V dropped 1 base and J dropped 4; count of bases not matched to a gene: 10. Germline-derived CDR1 and CDR2 are SGHVS and FQNEAQ. This CDR3 comprises 16 residues. DNA for the CDR3: TGTGCCAGCAGCTTAGATTTTCGGGACAGCCCTTACGAGCAGTACTTC. It is translated as CASSLDFRDSPYEQYF.

This clone was picked up many times. Other DNA sequences in this specimen translate into the identical CDR3. The chain carries TRBV29-1 and TRBJ2-1, with 11 bases that match TRBD2. The V segment lost 5 bases and the J segment 0 bases; nucleotides outside the gene matches: 9. There are 17 residues in the CDR3. Germline V gives CDR1 SQVTM, CDR2 ANQGSEA. CDR3 sequence (DNA): TGCAGCGTTCTTCTATGGACTAGCGGGCGCTCCTACAATGAGCAGTTCTTC. Its protein is CSVLLWTSGRSYNEQFF.

About this clone itself: Germline is not matched at one junction end, which may reflect a read error. The J gene is TRBJ2-2, the V gene TRBV6-1; 10 positions match TRBD2. Germline CDR1 and CDR2: MNHNS and SASEGT. There are 15 residues in the CDR3. CDR3 bases: TGTGCCAGCAATTTACTAGCGGGAAACACCGGAGAGCTGTTTTTT. The encoded protein is CASNLLAGNTGELFF.

This clone was seen repeatedly, ten times or more. The genes are TRBV19 and TRBJ1-5; maybe TRBD1 (6 bases). CDR3 length: 13 amino acids. V was trimmed by 3 bases and J by 6 bases, leaving 9 bases between them. CDR1 is LNHDA and CDR2 is SQIVND in the germline V gene (reference sequence). This CDR3 reads CASSISRGQPQHF. In DNA, the CDR3 is TGTGCCAGTAGTATTTCCAGGGGTCAGCCCCAGCATTTT.

At least ten counts were recorded for this clone. The chain couples TRBV7-9 to TRBJ2-1, with 10 bases aligning to TRBD2. This CDR3 has 18 amino acids. Germline V gene data show CDR1 as SEHNR and CDR2 as FQNEAQ (reference sequence). The V segment lost 3 bases and the J segment 0 bases; nucleotides outside the gene matches: 8. In DNA, the CDR3 is TGTGCCAGCAGCTTTACCGGGACTAGCGTTAGCTCCTACAATGAGCAGTTCTTC. This sequence encodes CASSFTGTSVSSYNEQFF.

This clone was seen a handful of times. A much larger clone differs from this one at a single base, so this may be a read error. The chain combines TRBV19 with TRBJ2-4; D may correspond to TRBD1 or TRBD2 (5 bases each). The CDR3 is 16 amino acids. Germline assignment: CDR1 LNHDA and CDR2 SQIVND (reference sequence). The ends were cut back, 0 bases at V and 10 bases at J, with 19 bases in the middle. The CDR3 coding sequence is TGTGCCAGTAGTATAGATCAGGGCAGGTTCGGGGAAATTCAGTACTTC. Encoded protein: CASSIDQGRFGEIQYF. The entire variable domain, with the rest obtained from reference TRBV19 and TRBJ2-4, is as follows: DGGITQSPKYLFRKEGQNVTLSCEQNLNHDAMYWYRQDPGQGLRLIYYSQIVNDFQKGDIAEGYSVSREKKESFPLTVTSAQKNPTAFYLCASSIDQGRFGEIQYFGAGTRLSVL.

This clone was counted many times. The V call is TRBV12-3 or TRBV12-4, the J call TRBJ2-7; no reliable D call. This CDR3 has 13 residues. Deletions cut 4 bases from V and 2 bases from J, with 9 bases between. CDR3 DNA: TGTGCCAGCAGTTCTAGGACCCCCTACGAGCAGTACTTC. Encoded protein: CASSSRTPYEQYF.

This clone was counted ten times or more. The chain links TRBV24-1 to TRBJ2-3; 8 positions match TRBD1. This CDR3 contains 17 residues. V shed 3 bases, J shed 3 bases, and the junction held 10 bases outside the gene matches. Germline CDR1 is KGHDR and CDR2 is SFDVKD. The CDR3 coding sequence is TGTGCCACCAGTGATCCCCAGGGGGCAGGGGGAACAGATACGCAGTATTTT. This translates into CATSDPQGAGGTDTQYF.

This clone was picked up a small number of times. This could be a read error, since a much larger clone is one nucleotide away. The rearrangement uses TRBV3-1 and TRBJ2-7; 10 bases agree with TRBD1. This CDR3 is 14 amino acids long. The J segment lost 6 bases and the V segment lost 0 bases, leaving 2 bases of the junction unmatched. Germline CDR1 is LGHDT and CDR2 is YNNKEL (reference sequence). The CDR3 nucleotides read TGTGCCAGCAGCCAAGAGGGGACAGGGGCCGAGCAGTACTTC. Its protein is CASSQEGTGAEQYF.

This clone was seen a handful of times. A clone one base away is much larger, so this may be a read error. The chain couples TRBV20-1 to TRBJ2-3; the match to TRBD2 covers 10 bases. CDR3 length equals 14 residues. Trimming removed 6 bases from V and 5 bases from J; junction bases left unmatched: 8. Germline V gene data show CDR1 as DFQATT and CDR2 as SNEGSKA (reference sequence). In DNA form, the CDR3 reads TGCAGTGCCCGACTAGCGGGTAGGAAAGATACGCAGTATTTT. This encodes CSARLAGRKDTQYF.

This clone was observed at least ten times. V gene TRBV7-2 combines with J gene TRBJ2-1; no clear D. This CDR3 contains 13 residues. V lost 4 bases and J 10 bases, leaving 14 bases between the germline ends. Per germline, CDR1 SGHTA and CDR2 FQGNSA. Written as DNA, the CDR3 is TGTGCCAGCAGCTCCTACATTTCCCGGGAGCAGTTCTTC. It yields the protein CASSSYISREQFF.

This clone was found a few times. Within the sample, other DNA sequences also encode this same CDR3. The chain is built from TRBV18 and TRBJ2-1; possibly TRBD2 for D (5 bases). The germline V gene encodes CDR1 KGHSH and CDR2 LQKENI. The CDR3 is made up of 17 amino acids. V was trimmed by 0 bases and J by 1 base, leaving 13 bases between them. CDR3 in DNA: TGTGCCAGCTCACCACCCCCAGGCGGGCTGTCCTACAATGAGCAGTTCTTC. This codes for CASSPPPGGLSYNEQFF.

This clone came up many times. The chain couples TRBV11-2 to TRBJ1-6; 7 bases align to TRBD1. Germline CDR1 SGHAT, CDR2 FQNNGV. Trimming took 4 bases from V and 7 from J; bases not matched to a gene: 4. The CDR3 is made up of 14 amino acids. In nucleotides, the CDR3 is TGTGCCAGCAGCTACAGGGGTGGGAATTCACCCCTCCACTTT. Its translation: CASSYRGGNSPLHF.

This clone occurred many times. The genes are TRBV5-1 and TRBJ2-3, with D perhaps TRBD2 (5 bases). The germline V gene encodes CDR1 SGHRS and CDR2 YFSETQ. The length of the CDR3 is 11 residues. V shed 6 bases and J shed 8 bases, with 10 bases lying between them. The CDR3 region is CASTSGSTQYF. The CDR3 DNA is TGCGCCAGCACCTCGGGGAGTACGCAGTATTTT.

Comments on this clone: This clone may be a read error of a much larger clone one base away. V and J are TRBV18 and TRBJ2-4; the D gene is possibly TRBD2 (6 bases). The CDR3 has 15 amino acids. CDR1 and CDR2 from the germline V gene are KGHSH and LQKENI. The CDR3 DNA reads as TGTGTCAGCTCACCGGGAGAGCTAGCCAAAAACATTCAGTACTTC. Translating gives CVSSPGELAKNIQYF.

This clone occurred many times. The V gene is TRBV30, the J gene TRBJ2-3; no definite D call. This CDR3 comprises 12 residues. The V end was cut by 2 bases, the J end by 2 bases, with 5 bases between. Germline values: CDR1 GTSNPN, CDR2 SVGIG (reference sequence). This chain's CDR3 is CAWSWTTDTQYF. The CDR3 nucleotides are TGTGCCTGGAGTTGGACCACAGATACGCAGTATTTT.

A few counts support this clone. The chain joins TRBV6-1 to TRBJ2-1, with D possibly matching TRBD2 (6 bases). CDR3 length: 14 residues. CDR1 MNHNS and CDR2 SASEGT come from the germline V gene. V was cut by 10 bases and J by 6 bases, with 19 bases left in between. For the CDR3, the DNA is TGTGCCACCCGGAGGGATATGGAGCCCAATGAGCAGTTCTTC. It is translated as CATRRDMEPNEQFF.

This clone was detected ten times or more. The chain joins TRBV20-1 to TRBJ2-7, with D tentatively TRBD2 (5 bases). CDR1 and CDR2 (germline): DFQATT, SNEGSKA (reference sequence). Trimming cost V 0 bases and J 2 bases, with 11 bases left between them. CDR3 length equals 14 residues. CDR3 residues: CSARDTRLAYEQYF. As DNA, the CDR3 is TGCAGTGCTAGAGACACTAGGCTAGCCTACGAGCAGTACTTC.

This clone was counted ten times or more. The chain has TRBV6-7 and TRBJ2-7; D unclear. TRBV6-7 is recorded as an ORF, its role being uncertain. The V gene lost 2 bases and the J gene lost 0 bases, with 14 bases spanning the gap. This CDR3 region has 16 residues. The CDR3 nucleotides read TGTGCCAGCAGTTACATCGGGCAGATAGCCTCCTACGAGCAGTACTTC. Its protein is CASSYIGQIASYEQYF.

Ten or more counts support this clone. J is TRBJ2-2 and V is TRBV9, with a weak D call TRBD1 (5 bases). The ends were cut back, 3 bases at V and 4 bases at J, with 13 bases in the middle. Germline V gene sequence: CDR1 SGDLS, CDR2 YYNGEE. This CDR3 is built from 15 residues. CDR3 coding DNA: TGTGCCAGCAGCGGAACGGCAGGGCGCACCGGGGAGCTGTTTTTT. The encoded protein is CASSGTAGRTGELFF.

The sample holds many counts of this clone. The V call is TRBV28, the J call TRBJ1-1, with TRBD1 matching over 10 bases. The length of the CDR3 is 12 residues. V was pared by 6 bases and J by 8 bases, with 3 bases of the junction left unmatched. CDR1 is MDHEN and CDR2 is SYDVKM in the germline V gene. The CDR3 here is CASSPDRGEAFF. The CDR3 region has the DNA TGTGCCAGCAGCCCGGACAGGGGGGAAGCTTTCTTT.